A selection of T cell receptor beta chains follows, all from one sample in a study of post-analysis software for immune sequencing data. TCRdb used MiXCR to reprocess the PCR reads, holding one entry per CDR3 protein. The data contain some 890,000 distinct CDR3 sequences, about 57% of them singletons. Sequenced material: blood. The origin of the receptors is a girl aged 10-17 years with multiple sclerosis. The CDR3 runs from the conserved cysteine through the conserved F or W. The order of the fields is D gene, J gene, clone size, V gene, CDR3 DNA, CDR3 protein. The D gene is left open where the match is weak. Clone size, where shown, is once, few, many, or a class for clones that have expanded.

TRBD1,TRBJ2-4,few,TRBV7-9,TGTGCCAGCAGCCGACAGGGGATGGGCAAAAACATTCAGTACTTC,CASSRQGMGKNIQYF
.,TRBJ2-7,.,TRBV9,TGTGCCAGCAGCACAGGACCGAGCTCCTACGAGCAGTACTTC,CASSTGPSSYEQYF
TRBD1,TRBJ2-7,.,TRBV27,TGTGCCAGCAGAGGGACAGGGGTTGAGCAGTACTTC,CASRGTGVEQYF
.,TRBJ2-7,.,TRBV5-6,TGTGCCAGCAGACCAAACAGCGCAGACTACGAGCAGTACTTC,CASRPNSADYEQYF
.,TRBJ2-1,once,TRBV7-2,TGTGCCTCACGCATTTGGGCGGCGGATGAGCAGTTCTTC,CASRIWAADEQFF
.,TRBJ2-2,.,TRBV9,TGTGCCAGCAGCGTAGCGATGAGCTACCCCCCCGGGGAGCTGTTTTTT,CASSVAMSYPPGELFF
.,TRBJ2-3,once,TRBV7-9,TGTGCCAGCAGCCTAGGAAACCCTAGCACAGATACGCAGTATTTT,CASSLGNPSTDTQYF
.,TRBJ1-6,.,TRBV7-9,TGTGCCAGCAGCTCGGACGGGTATAATTCACCCCTCCACTTT,CASSSDGYNSPLHF
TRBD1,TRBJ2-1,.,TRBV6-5,TGTGCCAGCAGTTTCCACAGGGGGCTAAAAAATGAGCAGTTCTTC,CASSFHRGLKNEQFF
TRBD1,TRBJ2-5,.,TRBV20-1,TGCAGTGCTATGCCCTCGAGGGGGCAGCAAGAGACCCAGTACTTC,CSAMPSRGQQETQYF
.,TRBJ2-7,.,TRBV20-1,TGCAGTGCTAGAGAGAATGCAAAGGGCTACGAGCAGTACTTC,CSARENAKGYEQYF
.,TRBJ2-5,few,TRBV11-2,TGTGCCAGCAGCTTAGATCTGTGGGCAGGGAAGCAGTACTTC,CASSLDLWAGKQYF
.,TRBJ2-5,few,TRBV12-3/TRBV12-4,TGTGCCAGCAGTTTAGCTCGGGGGGAGACCCAGTACTTC,CASSLARGETQYF
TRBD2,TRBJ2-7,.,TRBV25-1,TGTGCCAGCAGTTGGGAGCGGGAGACAGCCTACGAGCAGTACTTC,CASSWERETAYEQYF
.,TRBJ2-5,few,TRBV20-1,TGCAGTGCTCGCGAGATGACGGAGACCCAGTACTTC,CSAREMTETQYF
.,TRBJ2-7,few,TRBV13,TGTGCCAGCAGCGAATATTCCAGAAGTTTTGGCGAGCAGTACTTC,CASSEYSRSFGEQYF
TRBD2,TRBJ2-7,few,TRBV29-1,TGCAGCGTTGAGTGGGAACTGGGGACTAGCGGCAGAGGAAGGAGCTACGAGCAGTACTTC,CSVEWELGTSGRGRSYEQYF
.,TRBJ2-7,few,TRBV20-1,TGCAGTGCTAGGGGGCTTCTAGCGAGTACTAACTACGAGCAGTACTTC,CSARGLLASTNYEQYF
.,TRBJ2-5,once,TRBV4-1,TGCGCCAGCAGCCCGACCATCGGGGGCCGTTGGGGAGAGACCCAGTACTTC,CASSPTIGGRWGETQYF
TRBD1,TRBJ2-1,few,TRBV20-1,TGCAGTGCTAGACAACCGGGACAGATCAATGAGCAGTTCTTC,CSARQPGQINEQFF
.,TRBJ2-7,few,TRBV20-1,TGCAGTGCTAGCCCCAGCGACGAGCAGTACTTC,CSASPSDEQYF
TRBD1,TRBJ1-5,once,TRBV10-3,TGTGCCATCAGTGAGAACCAGGGGGGAATTAATCAGCCCCAGCATTTT,CAISENQGGINQPQHF
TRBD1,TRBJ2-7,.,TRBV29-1,TGCAGCGTTGAAGCCGGACAGGGAGAAAGATACGAGCAGTACTTC,CSVEAGQGERYEQYF
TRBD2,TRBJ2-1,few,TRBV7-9,TGTGCCAGCAGCCTAGCGGGGTCAGATCACAATGAGCAGTTCTTC,CASSLAGSDHNEQFF
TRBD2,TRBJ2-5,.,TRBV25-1,TGTGCCAGCAGTGAATCCGAGACTAGCGCCCTCCAAGAGACCCAGTACTTC,CASSESETSALQETQYF
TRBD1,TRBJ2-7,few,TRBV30,TGTGCCTGGACCCTACAGGGGAAGTCCTACGAGCAGTACTTC,CAWTLQGKSYEQYF
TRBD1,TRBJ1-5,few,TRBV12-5,TGTGCTAGTGGTTTGGTCCAGGGGGGCTATCAGCCCCAGCATTTT,CASGLVQGGYQPQHF
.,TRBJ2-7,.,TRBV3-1,TGTGCCAGCAGCCGAAGGGACGAGCAGTACTTC,CASSRRDEQYF
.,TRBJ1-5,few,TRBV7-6,TGTGCCAGCAGCTTAGCGGGGGATACTCAGCCCCAGCATTTT,CASSLAGDTQPQHF
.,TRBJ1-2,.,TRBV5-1,TGCGCCAGCAGCGCCGGATGGACAGCGAGTTATGGCTACACCTTC,CASSAGWTASYGYTF
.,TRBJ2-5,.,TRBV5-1,TGCGCCAGCAGCGAGGGGAGAAGGCAAGAGACCCAGTACTTC,CASSEGRRQETQYF
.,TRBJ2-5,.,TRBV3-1,TGTGCCAGCAGCCAAGCGGGACGGGGGCCGGAGACCCAGTACTTC,CASSQAGRGPETQYF
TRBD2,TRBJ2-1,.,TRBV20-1,TGCAGTGCTAGTTCCCCAGCGGGAGGGGATGAGCAGTTCTTC,CSASSPAGGDEQFF
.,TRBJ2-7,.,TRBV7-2,TGTGCCAGCAGCTTAGCAACGGGACTGATATACGAGCAGTACTTC,CASSLATGLIYEQYF
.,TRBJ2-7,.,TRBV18,TGTGCCAGCTCCGGCGACGGCTACGAGCAGTACTTC,CASSGDGYEQYF
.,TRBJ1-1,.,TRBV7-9,TGTTCCAGCAGCTTAGTTGGGGACACTGAAGCTTTCTTT,CSSSLVGDTEAFF
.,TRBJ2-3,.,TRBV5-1,TGTGCCAGCAGTTCCCTTATCACAGATACGCAGTATTTT,CASSSLITDTQYF
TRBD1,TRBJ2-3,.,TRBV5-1,TGCGCCAGCAGCTATAACAGGGGGCGAGGAGATACGCAGTATTTT,CASSYNRGRGDTQYF
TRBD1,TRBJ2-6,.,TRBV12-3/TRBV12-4,TGTGCCAGCAGTTTTGAGATAGGTACCGGGACAGGGGTCCGGTCTGGGGCCAACGTCCTGACTTTC,CASSFEIGTGTGVRSGANVLTF
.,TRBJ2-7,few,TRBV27,TGTGCCAGCAGTTTCGAGGACAGTTCCTACGAGCAGTACTTC,CASSFEDSSYEQYF
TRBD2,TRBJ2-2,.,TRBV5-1,TGCGCCAGCAGCTCGGGACTAGCGGGCACCGGGGAGCTGTTTTTT,CASSSGLAGTGELFF
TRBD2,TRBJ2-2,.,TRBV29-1,TGCAGCGTCGGCGGCACTAGCGGAAACACCGGGGAGCTGTTTTTT,CSVGGTSGNTGELFF
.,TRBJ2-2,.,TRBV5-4,TGTGCCAGCAGCTTGACAGGGAGGGACGGGGAGCTGTTTTTT,CASSLTGRDGELFF
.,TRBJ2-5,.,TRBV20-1,TGCAGTGCCACATTTGGGGGGAAGGGCAATGAGCAGTACTTC,CSATFGGKGNEQYF
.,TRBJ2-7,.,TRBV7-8,TGTGCCAGCAGTCAGTGGGTAGGGTCCGAGCAGTACTTC,CASSQWVGSEQYF
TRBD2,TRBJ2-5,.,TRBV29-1,TGCAGCGTTGCAGGGAGGGCCCAGAGAGATGAGCAGTACTTC,CSVAGRAQRDEQYF
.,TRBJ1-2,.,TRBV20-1,TGCAGTGCTAGCGGGTGGGGCGCCAAGGACTATGGCTACACCTTC,CSASGWGAKDYGYTF
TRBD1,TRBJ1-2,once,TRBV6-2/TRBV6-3,TGTGCCAGCAGTTACCCCGCCGGGACAGGCTATGGCTACACCTTC,CASSYPAGTGYGYTF
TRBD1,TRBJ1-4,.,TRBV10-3,TGTGCCATCAGTGAGCGGACAGGGGTTAATGAAAAACTGTTTTTT,CAISERTGVNEKLFF
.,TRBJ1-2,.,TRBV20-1,TGCAGTGCTCGCAGGGATACTTCTAACTATGGCTACACCTTC,CSARRDTSNYGYTF
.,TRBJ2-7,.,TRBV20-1,TGCAGTGCTAGGGTAAACAGCTACGAGCAGTACTTC,CSARVNSYEQYF
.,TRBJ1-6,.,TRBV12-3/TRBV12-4,TGTGCCAGCAGTTTTCGCGACTGGGGTTCACCCCTCCACTTT,CASSFRDWGSPLHF
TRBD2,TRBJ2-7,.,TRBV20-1,TGCAGTGCAAGACGGACTAGCGGGGGGCGCTCCTACGAGCAGTACTTC,CSARRTSGGRSYEQYF